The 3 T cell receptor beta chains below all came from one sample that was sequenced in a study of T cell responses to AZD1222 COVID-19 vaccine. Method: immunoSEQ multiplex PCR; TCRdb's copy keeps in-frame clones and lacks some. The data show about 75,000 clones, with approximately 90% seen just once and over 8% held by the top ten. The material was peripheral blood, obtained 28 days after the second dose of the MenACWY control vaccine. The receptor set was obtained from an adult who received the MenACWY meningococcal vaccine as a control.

CDR3 sequence reads: CATGLGEIQPQHF. The CDR3 region has the DNA TGTGCCACTGGATTAGGGGAAATTCAGCCCCAGCATTTT. J is TRBJ1-5 and V is TRBV19; weak D call: TRBD1 (5 bases). Trimming stripped 10 bases from V and 6 bases from J, with 16 bases between. This CDR3 spans 13 amino acids. Germline V lookup: CDR1 LNHDA, CDR2 SQIVND (reference sequence).

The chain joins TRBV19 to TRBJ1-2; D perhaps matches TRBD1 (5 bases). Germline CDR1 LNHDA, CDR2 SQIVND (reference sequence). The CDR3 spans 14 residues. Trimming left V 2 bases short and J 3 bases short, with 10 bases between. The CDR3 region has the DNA TGTGCCAGTAGTATATGGGGGTTGGACTATGGCTACACCTTC. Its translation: CASSIWGLDYGYTF.

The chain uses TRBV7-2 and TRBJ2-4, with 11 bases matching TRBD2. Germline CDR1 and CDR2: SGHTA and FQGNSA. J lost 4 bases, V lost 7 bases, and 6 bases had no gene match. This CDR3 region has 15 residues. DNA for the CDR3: TGTGCCAGCACCCTAGCGGGGGGCCTAAAAAACATTCAGTACTTC. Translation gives CASTLAGGLKNIQYF.